This T cell receptor (beta chain) was recorded in a study of T cells in localized non-small cell lung cancer. Study outcomes and limitations: Uninvolved adjacent lung showed higher T cell clonality than tumor.

The protocol was immunoSEQ multiplex PCR, while the TCRdb copy is restricted to in-frame clones and leaves out a portion. This table has fewer than 35,000 clones, approximately 94% appearing once. A word on this clone: Antigen specificity is unknown.

Germline loops: CDR1 SNHLY, CDR2 FYNNEI. Between the trimmed V and J ends, which lost 7 bases and 0 bases, there was a span of 15 bases. The CDR3 covers 15 residues. The gene calls are TRBV2 and TRBJ1-1; possibly TRBD1 for D (5 bases). The sample in question was peripheral blood, obtained before any cancer treatment. This receptor was taken from a woman aged 40-69 years with stage I lung adenocarcinoma. In DNA, the CDR3 is TGTGCCAGCACCGGGACCCAGTTCATGAACACTGAAGCTTTCTTT. Residues: CASTGTQFMNTEAFF.